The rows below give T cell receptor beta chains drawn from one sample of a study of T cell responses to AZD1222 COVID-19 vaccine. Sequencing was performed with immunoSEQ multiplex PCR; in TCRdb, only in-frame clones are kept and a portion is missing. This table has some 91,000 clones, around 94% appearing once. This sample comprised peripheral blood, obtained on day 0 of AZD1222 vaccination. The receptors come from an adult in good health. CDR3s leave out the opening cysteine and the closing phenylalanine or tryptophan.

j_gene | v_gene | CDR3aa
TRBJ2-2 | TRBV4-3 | ASSRTSGRAQNTGELF
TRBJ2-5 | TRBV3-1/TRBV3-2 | ASSQAIAGGSGAQY
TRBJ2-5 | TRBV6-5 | ASTISRGSRETQY
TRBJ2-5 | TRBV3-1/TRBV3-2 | ASSQDDLAGGHEETQY
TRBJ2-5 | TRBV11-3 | ASSLRQEETQY
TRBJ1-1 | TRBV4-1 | ASSQDGTSTEAF
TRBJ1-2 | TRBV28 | ASSPGTVYGYT
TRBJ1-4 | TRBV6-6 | ASSYWTGLGEKLF
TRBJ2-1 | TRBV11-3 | ASSLDNRGEQF
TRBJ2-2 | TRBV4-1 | ASSQVLGARTGELF
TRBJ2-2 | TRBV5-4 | ASSLLGVGYTGELF
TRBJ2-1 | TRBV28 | ASSGGGNNNEQF
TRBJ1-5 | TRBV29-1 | SVSAGRVQPQH
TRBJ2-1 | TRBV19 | ASTKRDPSSYNEQF
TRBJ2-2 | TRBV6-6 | ASSPTQGNTGELF
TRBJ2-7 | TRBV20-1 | SASVSGGANKPYEQY
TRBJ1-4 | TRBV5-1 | ASSLRVGENEKLF
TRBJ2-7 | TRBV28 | ASTLAGTGASEQY
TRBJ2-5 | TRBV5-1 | ASSLWGVGETQY
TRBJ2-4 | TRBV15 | ATSTWTGKGSFGKNIQY
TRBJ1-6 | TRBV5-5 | ASSFRGFYNSPLH
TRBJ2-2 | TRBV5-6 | ASSLFTGANTGELF
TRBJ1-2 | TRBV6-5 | ASRNNKGRANGYT
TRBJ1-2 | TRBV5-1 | ASSAGTGTVYGYT
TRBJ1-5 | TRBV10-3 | AISAGREGNQPQH
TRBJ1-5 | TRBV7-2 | ASSYAWEHQPQH
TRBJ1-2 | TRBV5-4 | ASSLAASTGYGYT
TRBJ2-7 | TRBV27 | ASSLSPEHGEQY
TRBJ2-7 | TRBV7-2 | ASQLSGRVSYEQY
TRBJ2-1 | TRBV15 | ATSSVLHEQF
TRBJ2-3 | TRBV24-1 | ATSVVGQGGTDTQY
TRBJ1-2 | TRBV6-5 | ASSNRQGISGYT
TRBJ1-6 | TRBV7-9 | ASSLVSGTGGSPLH
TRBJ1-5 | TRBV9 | ASSVEGSQPQH
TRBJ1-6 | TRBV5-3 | ARSLGEDNSPLH
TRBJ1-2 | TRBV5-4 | ASSYEAYGYT
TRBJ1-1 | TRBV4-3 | ASSQDGTNTEAF
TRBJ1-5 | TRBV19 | ASSPSGGWINQPQH
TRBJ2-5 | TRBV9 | ASSAGSTGETQY
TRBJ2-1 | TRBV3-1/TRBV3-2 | ASSSRASGSRYNEQF
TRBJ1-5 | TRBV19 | ASSIPGGSNQPQH
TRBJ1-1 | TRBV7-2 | ASSLVQNTEAF
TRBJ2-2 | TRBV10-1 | ASSESRNTGELF